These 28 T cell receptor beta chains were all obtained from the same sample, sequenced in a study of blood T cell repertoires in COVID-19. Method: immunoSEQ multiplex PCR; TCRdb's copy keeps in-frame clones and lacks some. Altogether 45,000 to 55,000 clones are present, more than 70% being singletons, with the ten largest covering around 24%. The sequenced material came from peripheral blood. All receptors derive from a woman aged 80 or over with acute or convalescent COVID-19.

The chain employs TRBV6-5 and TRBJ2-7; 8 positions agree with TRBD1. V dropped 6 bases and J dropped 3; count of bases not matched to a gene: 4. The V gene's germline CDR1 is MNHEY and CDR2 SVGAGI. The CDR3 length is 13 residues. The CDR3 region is CASSTDRGYEQYV. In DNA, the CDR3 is TGTGCCAGCAGCACAGACAGGGGCTACGAGCAGTACGTC.

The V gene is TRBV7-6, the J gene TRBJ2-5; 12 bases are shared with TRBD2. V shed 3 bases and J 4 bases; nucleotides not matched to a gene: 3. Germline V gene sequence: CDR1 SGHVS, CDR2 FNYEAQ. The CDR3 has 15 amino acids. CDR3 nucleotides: TGTGCCAGCAGCTTGCAGACTAGCGGGAGAGAGACCCAGTACTTC. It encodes CASSLQTSGRETQYF.

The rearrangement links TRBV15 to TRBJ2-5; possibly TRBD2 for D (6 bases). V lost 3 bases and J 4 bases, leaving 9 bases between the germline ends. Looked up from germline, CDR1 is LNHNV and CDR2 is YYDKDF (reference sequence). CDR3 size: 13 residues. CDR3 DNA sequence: TGTGCCACCAGCAGTTGGGGAGGAGAGACCCAGTACTTC. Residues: CATSSWGGETQYF.

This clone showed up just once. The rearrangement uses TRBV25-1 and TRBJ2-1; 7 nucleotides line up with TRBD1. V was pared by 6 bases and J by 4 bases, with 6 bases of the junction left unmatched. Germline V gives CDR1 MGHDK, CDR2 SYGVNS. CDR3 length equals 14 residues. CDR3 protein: CASSWDSLYNEQFF. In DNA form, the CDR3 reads TGTGCCAGCAGCTGGGACAGCCTATACAATGAGCAGTTCTTC.

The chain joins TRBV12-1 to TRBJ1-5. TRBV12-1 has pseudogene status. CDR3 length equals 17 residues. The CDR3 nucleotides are TGTGCCAGCAGAAACGGGAGTTTATCGTATAGCAATCAGCCCCAGCATTTT. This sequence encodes CASRNGSLSYSNQPQHF.

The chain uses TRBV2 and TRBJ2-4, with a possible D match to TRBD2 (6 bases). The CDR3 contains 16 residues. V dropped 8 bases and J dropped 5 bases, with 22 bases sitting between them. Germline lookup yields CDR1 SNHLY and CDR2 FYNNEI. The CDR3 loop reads CASGPGSNPGENIQYF. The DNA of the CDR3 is TGTGCCAGCGGTCCCGGGAGCAACCCCGGGGAAAACATTCAGTACTTC. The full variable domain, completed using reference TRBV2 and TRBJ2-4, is EPEVTQTPSHQVTQMGQEVILRCVPISNHLYFYWYRQILGQKVEFLVSFYNNEISEKSEIFDDQFSVERPDGSNFTLKIRSTKLEDSAMYFCASGPGSNPGENIQYFGAGTRLSVL.

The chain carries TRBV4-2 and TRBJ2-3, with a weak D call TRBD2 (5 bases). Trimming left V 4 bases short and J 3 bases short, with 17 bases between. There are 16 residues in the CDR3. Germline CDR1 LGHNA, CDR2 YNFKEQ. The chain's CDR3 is CASSLLLVGVTDTQYF. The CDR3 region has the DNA TGTGCCAGCAGCCTGTTACTGGTGGGAGTGACAGATACGCAGTATTTT.

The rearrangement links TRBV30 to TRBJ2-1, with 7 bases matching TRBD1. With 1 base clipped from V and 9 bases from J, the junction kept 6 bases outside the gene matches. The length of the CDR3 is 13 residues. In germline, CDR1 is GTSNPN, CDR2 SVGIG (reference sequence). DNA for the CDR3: TGTGCCTGGAGTGGTGACAGGGCGGGTGAGCAGTTCTTC. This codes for CAWSGDRAGEQFF. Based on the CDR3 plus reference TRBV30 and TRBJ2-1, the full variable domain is SQTIHQWPATLVQPVGSPLSLECTVEGTSNPNLYWYRQAAGRGLQLLFYSVGIGQISSEVPQNLSASRPQDRQFILSSKKLLLSDSGFYLCAWSGDRAGEQFFGPGTRLTVL.

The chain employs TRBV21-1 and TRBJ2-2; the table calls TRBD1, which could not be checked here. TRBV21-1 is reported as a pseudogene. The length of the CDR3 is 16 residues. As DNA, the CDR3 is TGTGCCACCACTAAGGTGGGACACCCGAACACCGGGGAGCTGTTTTTT. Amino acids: CATTKVGHPNTGELFF.

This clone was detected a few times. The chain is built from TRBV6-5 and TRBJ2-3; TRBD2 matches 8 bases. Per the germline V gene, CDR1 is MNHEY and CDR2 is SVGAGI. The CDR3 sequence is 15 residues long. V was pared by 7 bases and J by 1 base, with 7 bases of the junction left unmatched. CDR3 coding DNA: TGTGCCAGCACTTTCGGGGGGGTGGGCACAGATACGCAGTATTTT. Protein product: CASTFGGVGTDTQYF.

CDR3 DNA sequence: TGTGCCAGCCGAGGATTGGAAAGGAACTATGGCTACACCTTC. Residues: CASRGLERNYGYTF. The J gene is TRBJ1-2, the V gene TRBV28; D is unresolved. Germline CDR1 is MDHEN and CDR2 is SYDVKM. The V gene lost 8 bases and the J gene lost 2 bases, with 15 bases spanning the gap. The CDR3 spans 14 residues.

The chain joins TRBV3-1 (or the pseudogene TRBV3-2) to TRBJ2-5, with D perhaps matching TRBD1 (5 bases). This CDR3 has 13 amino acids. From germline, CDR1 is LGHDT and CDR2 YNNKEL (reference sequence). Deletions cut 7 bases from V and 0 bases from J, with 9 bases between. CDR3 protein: CASKHRYQETQYF. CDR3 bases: TGTGCCAGCAAACACAGGTACCAAGAGACCCAGTACTTC.

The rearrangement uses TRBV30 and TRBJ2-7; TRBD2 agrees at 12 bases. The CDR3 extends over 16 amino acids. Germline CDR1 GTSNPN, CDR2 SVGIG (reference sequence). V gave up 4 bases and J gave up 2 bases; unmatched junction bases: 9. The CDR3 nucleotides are TGTGCCTGGAATCGCGGACTAGCGGGGACCCCCTACGAGCAGTACTTC. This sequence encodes CAWNRGLAGTPYEQYF. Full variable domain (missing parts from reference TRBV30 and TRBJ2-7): SQTIHQWPATLVQPVGSPLSLECTVEGTSNPNLYWYRQAAGRGLQLLFYSVGIGQISSEVPQNLSASRPQDRQFILSSKKLLLSDSGFYLCAWNRGLAGTPYEQYFGPGTRLTVT.

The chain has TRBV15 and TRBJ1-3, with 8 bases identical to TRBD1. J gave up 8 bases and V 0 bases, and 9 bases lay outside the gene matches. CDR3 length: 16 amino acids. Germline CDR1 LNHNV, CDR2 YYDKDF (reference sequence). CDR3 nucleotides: TGTGCCACCAGCAGAGATAGGACAGGGAGGGGTGACACCATATATTTT. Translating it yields CATSRDRTGRGDTIYF.

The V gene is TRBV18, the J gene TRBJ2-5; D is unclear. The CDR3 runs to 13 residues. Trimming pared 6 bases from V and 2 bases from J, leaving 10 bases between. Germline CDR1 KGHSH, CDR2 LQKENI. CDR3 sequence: CASSLERQETQYF. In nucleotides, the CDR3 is TGTGCCAGCTCGCTAGAGAGACAAGAGACCCAGTACTTC.

CDR3 region: CASSDSSGKNTEAFF. CDR3 coding DNA: TGCGCCAGCAGTGACTCTTCCGGGAAGAACACTGAAGCTTTCTTT. V gene TRBV10-1 combines with J gene TRBJ1-1; D not certain. Germline V gene data show CDR1 as WNHNN and CDR2 as SYGVQD (reference sequence). This CDR3 contains 15 residues. Trimming took off 3 bases at V and 1 base at J, with 12 bases between the two ends.

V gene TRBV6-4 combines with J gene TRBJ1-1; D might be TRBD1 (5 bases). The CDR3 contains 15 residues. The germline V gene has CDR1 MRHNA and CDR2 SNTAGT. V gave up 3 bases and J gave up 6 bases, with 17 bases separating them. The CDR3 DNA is TGTGCCAGCAGTGAACGGGGAACCCCGGGGGCTGAAGCTTTCTTT. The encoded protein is CASSERGTPGAEAFF.

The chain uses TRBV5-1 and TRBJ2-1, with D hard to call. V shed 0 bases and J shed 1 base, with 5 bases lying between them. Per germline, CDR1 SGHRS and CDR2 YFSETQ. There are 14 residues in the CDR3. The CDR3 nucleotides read TGCGCCAGCAGCTTGGTTTCGTCCTACAATGAGCAGTTCTTC. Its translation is CASSLVSSYNEQFF.

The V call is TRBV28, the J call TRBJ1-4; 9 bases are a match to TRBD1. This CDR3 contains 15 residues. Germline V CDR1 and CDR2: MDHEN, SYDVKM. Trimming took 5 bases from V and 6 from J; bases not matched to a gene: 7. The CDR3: CASSTPGQGDEKLFF. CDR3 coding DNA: TGTGCCAGCAGTACCCCGGGACAGGGAGATGAAAAACTGTTTTTT.

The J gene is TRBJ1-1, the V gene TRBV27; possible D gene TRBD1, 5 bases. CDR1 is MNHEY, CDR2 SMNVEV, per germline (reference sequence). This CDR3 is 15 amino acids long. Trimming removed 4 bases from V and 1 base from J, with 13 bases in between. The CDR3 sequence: CASSSQPQGNTEAFF. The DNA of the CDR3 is TGTGCCAGCAGTTCCCAACCCCAGGGGAACACTGAAGCTTTCTTT.

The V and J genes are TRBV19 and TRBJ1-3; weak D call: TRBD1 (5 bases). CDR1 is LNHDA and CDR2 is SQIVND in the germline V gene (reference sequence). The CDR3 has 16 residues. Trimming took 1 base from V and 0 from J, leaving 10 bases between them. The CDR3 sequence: CASSIGTFSSGNTIYF. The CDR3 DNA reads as TGTGCCAGTAGTATAGGGACATTCAGCTCTGGAAACACCATATATTTT.

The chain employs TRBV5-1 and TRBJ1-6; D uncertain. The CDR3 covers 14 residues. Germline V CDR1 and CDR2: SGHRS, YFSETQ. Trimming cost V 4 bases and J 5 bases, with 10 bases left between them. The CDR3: CASSLRSNNSPLHF. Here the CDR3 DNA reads TGCGCCAGCAGCCTAAGGAGCAATAATTCACCCCTCCACTTT.

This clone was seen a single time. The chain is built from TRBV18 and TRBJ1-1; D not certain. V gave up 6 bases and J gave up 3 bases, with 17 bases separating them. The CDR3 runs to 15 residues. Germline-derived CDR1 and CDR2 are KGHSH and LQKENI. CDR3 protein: CASSISSRTDTEAFF. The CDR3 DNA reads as TGTGCCAGCTCTATCAGCTCCCGGACTGACACTGAAGCTTTCTTT.

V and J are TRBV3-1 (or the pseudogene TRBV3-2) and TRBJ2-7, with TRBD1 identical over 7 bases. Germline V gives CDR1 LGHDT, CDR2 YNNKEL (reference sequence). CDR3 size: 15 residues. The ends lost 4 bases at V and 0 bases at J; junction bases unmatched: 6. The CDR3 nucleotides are TGTGCCAGCAGCCCGACAGGGTCCAACTCCTACGAGCAGTACTTC. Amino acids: CASSPTGSNSYEQYF.

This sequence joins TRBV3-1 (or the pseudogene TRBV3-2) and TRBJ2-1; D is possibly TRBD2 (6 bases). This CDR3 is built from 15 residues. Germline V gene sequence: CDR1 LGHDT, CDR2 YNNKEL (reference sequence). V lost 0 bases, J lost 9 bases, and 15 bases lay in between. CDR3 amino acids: CASSQEWTPGSEQFF. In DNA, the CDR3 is TGTGCCAGCAGCCAAGAATGGACCCCCGGGAGTGAGCAGTTCTTC.

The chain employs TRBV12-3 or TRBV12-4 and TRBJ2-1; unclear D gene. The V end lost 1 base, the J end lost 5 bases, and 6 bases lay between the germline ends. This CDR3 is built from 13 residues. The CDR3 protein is CASSLGSDNEQFF. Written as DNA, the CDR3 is TGTGCCAGCAGTTTAGGCTCAGACAATGAGCAGTTCTTC.

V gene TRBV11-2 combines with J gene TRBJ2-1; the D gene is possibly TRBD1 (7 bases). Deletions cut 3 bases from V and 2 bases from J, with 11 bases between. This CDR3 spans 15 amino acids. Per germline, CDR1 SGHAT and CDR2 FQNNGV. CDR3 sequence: CASSLEGTAYNEQFF. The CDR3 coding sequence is TGTGCCAGCAGCTTGGAGGGGACAGCCTACAATGAGCAGTTCTTC.

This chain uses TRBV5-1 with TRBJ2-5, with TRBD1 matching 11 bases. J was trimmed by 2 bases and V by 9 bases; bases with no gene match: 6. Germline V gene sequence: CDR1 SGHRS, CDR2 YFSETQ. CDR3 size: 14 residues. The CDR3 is CANHRDRGQETQYF. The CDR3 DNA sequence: TGCGCCAACCACCGGGACAGGGGGCAAGAGACCCAGTACTTC.